The 23 T cell receptor beta chains given below trace back to one sample, sequenced in a study of CD8 T cells in Susac syndrome. An amount of RNA that ranged from roughly 0.5 to 1 ug was reverse transcribed with random hexamers. One entry per CDR3 protein results from TCRdb running MiXCR on the immunoSEQ multiplex PCR reads. The repertoire includes about 160,000 distinct CDR3 sequences, roughly 94% of them detected once, and about 0.089% sits in the top ten. Source material: CD4+ T cells from PBMCs. All receptors come from a human donor with multiple sclerosis.

The V call is TRBV18, the J call TRBJ2-7; D not certain. Trimming took off 4 bases at V and 1 base at J, with 5 bases between the two ends. From germline, CDR1 is KGHSH and CDR2 LQKENI. The CDR3 consists of 12 residues. CDR3 in DNA: TGTGCCAGCTCACAGGCATCCTACGAGCAGTACTTC. Its translation: CASSQASYEQYF.

The chain employs TRBV30 and TRBJ2-3; a weak D match, TRBD2 (5 bases). The CDR3 runs to 13 residues. V lost 3 bases and J lost 3, with 10 bases in between. Germline V lookup: CDR1 GTSNPN, CDR2 SVGIG (reference sequence). The CDR3 region is CAWSGGGTDTQYF. CDR3 bases: TGTGCCTGGAGCGGAGGAGGAACAGATACGCAGTATTTT.

The CDR3 here is CASSVEDTQYF. CDR3 coding DNA: TGTGCCAGCAGCGTCGAAGATACGCAGTATTTT. This chain links TRBV5-6 with TRBJ2-3, with D hard to call. Trimming stripped 4 bases from V and 5 bases from J, with 5 bases between. Germline V gene sequence: CDR1 SGHDT, CDR2 YYEEEE. There are 11 residues in the CDR3.

The count of this clonotype is one. The V and J genes are TRBV20-1 and TRBJ2-1; TRBD2 is a possible D gene (6 bases). V was trimmed by 6 bases and J by 10 bases, leaving 13 bases between them. The CDR3 length is 11 residues. Germline V CDR1 and CDR2: DFQATT, SNEGSKA (reference sequence). The DNA of the CDR3 is TGCAGTGCGGATTACCTAGCGGAGCAGTTCTTC. Protein product: CSADYLAEQFF.

The genes are TRBV12-3 or TRBV12-4 and TRBJ2-2, with TRBD2 identical over 7 bases. The CDR3 has 16 amino acids. Losses at the gene ends were 7 bases for V and 6 bases for J; bases not matched to a gene: 14. As DNA, the CDR3 is TGTGCCAGCACCTTAGAAGGGCGCCGGGGGGCCGGGGAGCTGTTTTTT. Its translation is CASTLEGRRGAGELFF.

The chain combines TRBV5-4 with TRBJ2-1; D uncertain. The CDR3 loop spans 15 amino acids. V was shortened by 4 bases and J by 1 base, with 12 bases between the two germline ends. Germline-derived CDR1 and CDR2 are SGHNT and YYREEE (reference sequence). DNA for the CDR3: TGTGCCAGCAGCAGGAAAACACGGTCCTACAATGAGCAGTTCTTC. This codes for CASSRKTRSYNEQFF.

This clonotype was detected once. A junction end diverges from the germline sequence, so it may reflect a read error. J is TRBJ1-1 and V is TRBV27; D possibly corresponds to TRBD1 (6 bases). In germline, CDR1 is MNHEY, CDR2 SMNVEV (reference sequence). The CDR3 is 14 residues long. CDR3 DNA sequence: TGTGCCAGCAGTTTCGGTCAGGGGAACGCTGAAGCTTTCTTT. This codes for CASSFGQGNAEAFF.

The chain is built from TRBV25-1 and TRBJ2-1; 10 nucleotides align to TRBD2. This CDR3 has 16 residues. J was trimmed by 0 bases and V by 4 bases; bases with no gene match: 3. Germline CDR1 reads MGHDK; CDR2 reads SYGVNS. The CDR3 protein is CASSASSGGSYNEQFF. In DNA form, the CDR3 reads TGTGCCAGCAGTGCCTCTAGCGGGGGCTCCTACAATGAGCAGTTCTTC.

V usage is TRBV20-1 and J usage is TRBJ1-2; D may be TRBD1 (6 bases). V was trimmed by 0 bases and J by 4 bases, leaving 12 bases between them. The CDR3 is made up of 14 amino acids. Germline V CDR1 and CDR2: DFQATT, SNEGSKA (reference sequence). DNA of the CDR3: TGCAGTGCTAGAGATAGCGGGGGCGGCTATGGCTACACCTTC. This sequence encodes CSARDSGGGYGYTF.

The rearrangement joins TRBV29-1 to TRBJ1-4; the D gene is possibly TRBD1 (5 bases). This CDR3 region has 13 residues. Germline assignment: CDR1 SQVTM and CDR2 ANQGSEA. The V gene lost 6 bases and the J gene lost 7 bases, with 15 bases spanning the gap. CDR3 in amino acids: CSVRGEGSEKLFF. CDR3 coding DNA: TGCAGCGTCCGGGGCGAGGGGAGTGAAAAACTGTTTTTT.

The gene calls are TRBV11-2 and TRBJ2-1; TRBD2 aligns across 11 bases. The CDR3 sequence is 16 residues long. Losses at the gene ends were 5 bases for V and 4 bases for J; bases not matched to a gene: 7. Germline loops: CDR1 SGHAT, CDR2 FQNNGV. CDR3 residues: CASSRTSGRLYNEQFF. The DNA of the CDR3 is TGTGCCAGCAGCCGGACTAGCGGGCGGCTTTACAATGAGCAGTTCTTC.

The V gene is TRBV6-1, the J gene TRBJ2-2; D is unclear. From germline, CDR1 is MNHNS and CDR2 SASEGT. Trimming stripped 2 bases from V and 6 bases from J, with 7 bases between. There are 13 residues in the CDR3. CDR3 in amino acids: CASSENGPGELFF. As DNA, the CDR3 is TGTGCCAGCAGTGAAAACGGCCCCGGGGAGCTGTTTTTT.

Only one count was recorded for this clonotype. The chain uses TRBV7-2 and TRBJ2-5; 8 bases match TRBD2. The CDR3 has 15 residues. From germline, CDR1 is SGHTA and CDR2 FQGNSA. V dropped 3 bases and J dropped 2; count of bases not matched to a gene: 5. The CDR3 DNA follows: TGTGCCAGCAGCTTTTATACTAGCGGACAAGAGACCCAGTACTTC. This sequence encodes CASSFYTSGQETQYF.

This chain joins TRBV5-4 and TRBJ1-1; D perhaps matches TRBD1 (6 bases). The CDR3 spans 15 residues. CDR1 SGHNT and CDR2 YYREEE come from the germline V gene (reference sequence). The V end lost 0 bases, the J end lost 0 bases, and 9 bases lay between the germline ends. CDR3 in DNA: TGTGCCAGCAGCTTGGGGGGGCAAATGAACACTGAAGCTTTCTTT. It encodes CASSLGGQMNTEAFF.

This sequence joins TRBV20-1 and TRBJ2-1; tentatively, D is TRBD1 (5 bases). Germline values: CDR1 DFQATT, CDR2 SNEGSKA (reference sequence). The CDR3 sequence is 15 residues long. Trimming removed 2 bases at V and 0 bases at J, with 11 bases between. The CDR3 bases are TGCAGTGCTAGAACAGGCGCTAGCTCCTACAATGAGCAGTTCTTC. Translated: CSARTGASSYNEQFF.

The CDR3 nucleotides read TGTGCCAGCAGTGACCAGGCGACAGATACGCAGTATTTT. This encodes CASSDQATDTQYF. The chain couples TRBV6-4 to TRBJ2-3; no definite D call. Germline CDR1 is MRHNA and CDR2 is SNTAGT. The CDR3 has 13 amino acids. V lost 2 bases and J 3 bases, leaving 6 bases between the germline ends.

The chain is built from TRBV4-1 and TRBJ1-4, with a weak D call TRBD1 (5 bases). Germline V gene sequence: CDR1 MGHRA, CDR2 YSYEKL. The V and J ends lost 0 bases and 7 bases respectively, with 12 bases between them. The CDR3 length is 15 residues. CDR3 sequence: CASSQEPGGTEKLFF. The CDR3 DNA is TGCGCCAGCAGCCAAGAACCGGGGGGGACTGAAAAACTGTTTTTT.

This chain joins TRBV4-1 and TRBJ1-1, with 10 bases aligning to TRBD1. Germline CDR1 is MGHRA and CDR2 is YSYEKL. This CDR3 comprises 15 residues. After removal of 1 base from V and 3 bases from J, the junction contained 2 bases not matched to a gene. For the CDR3, the DNA is TGCGCCAGCAGCCAAGGACAGGGGGCGGACACTGAAGCTTTCTTT. The encoded protein is CASSQGQGADTEAFF.

This chain joins TRBV30 and TRBJ1-1; tentative D call: TRBD1 (5 bases). The V gene lost 4 bases and the J gene lost 5 bases, with 20 bases spanning the gap. Germline V gene data show CDR1 as GTSNPN and CDR2 as SVGIG (reference sequence). The CDR3 sequence is 15 residues long. The CDR3 sequence is CAWTSAGFGWTEAFF. DNA of the CDR3: TGTGCCTGGACCTCGGCAGGGTTTGGATGGACTGAAGCTTTCTTT. The full variable domain, its missing parts supplied by reference TRBV30 and TRBJ1-1, is SQTIHQWPATLVQPVGSPLSLECTVEGTSNPNLYWYRQAAGRGLQLLFYSVGIGQISSEVPQNLSASRPQDRQFILSSKKLLLSDSGFYLCAWTSAGFGWTEAFFGQGTRLTVV.

The chain links TRBV20-1 to TRBJ1-1; a possible D gene is TRBD1 (5 bases). With 0 bases removed from V and 0 bases from J, the gap between germline ends came to 8 bases. Germline values: CDR1 DFQATT, CDR2 SNEGSKA (reference sequence). The CDR3 is 14 amino acids. The CDR3 sequence: CSARDQGLNTEAFF. CDR3 bases: TGCAGTGCTAGAGATCAGGGCCTGAACACTGAAGCTTTCTTT.

The chain carries TRBV5-4 and TRBJ2-7; 8 nucleotides match TRBD2. V shed 5 bases, J shed 1 base, and the junction held 5 bases outside the gene matches. The germline V gene encodes CDR1 SGHNT and CDR2 YYREEE (reference sequence). The CDR3 runs to 14 residues. The CDR3 is CASRPGLDSYEQYF. DNA of the CDR3: TGTGCCAGCAGACCGGGACTAGATTCCTACGAGCAGTACTTC.

This chain uses TRBV6-1 with TRBJ2-4; tentatively, D is TRBD1 (8 bases). Trimming stripped 7 bases from V and 6 bases from J, with 13 bases between. CDR1 and CDR2 (germline): MNHNS, SASEGT. This CDR3 contains 13 residues. The CDR3 reads CASNNRGGNIQYF. The CDR3, as DNA: TGTGCCAGCAACAACAGGGGGGGAAACATTCAGTACTTC.

This clonotype was observed once. CDR3 sequence (DNA): TGCGCCAGCAGCCAAGGGACGGGACAGGGTCGTTGGGAGACCCAGTACTTC. This gives the protein CASSQGTGQGRWETQYF. The chain has TRBV4-1 and TRBJ2-5; TRBD1 matches 9 bases. The germline V gene encodes CDR1 MGHRA and CDR2 YSYEKL. J lost 5 bases, V lost 1 base, and 11 bases had no gene match. CDR3 length: 17 amino acids.